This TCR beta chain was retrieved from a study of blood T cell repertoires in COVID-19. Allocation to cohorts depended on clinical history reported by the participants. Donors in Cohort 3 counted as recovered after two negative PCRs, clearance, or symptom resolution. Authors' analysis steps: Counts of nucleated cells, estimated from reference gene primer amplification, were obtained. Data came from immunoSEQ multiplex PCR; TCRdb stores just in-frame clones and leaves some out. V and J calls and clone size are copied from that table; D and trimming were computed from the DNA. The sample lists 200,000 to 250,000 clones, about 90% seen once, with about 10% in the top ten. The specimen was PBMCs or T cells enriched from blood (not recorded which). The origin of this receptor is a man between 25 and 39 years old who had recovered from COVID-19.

In nucleotides, the CDR3 is TGTGCCAGCAGCCAATTCCTCAGGGGAAGCGGCAATGAGCAGTTCTTC. Translated: CASSQFLRGSGNEQFF. The rearrangement joins TRBV3-1 (or the pseudogene TRBV3-2) to TRBJ2-1, with D possibly TRBD1 on 6 matching bases. Per the germline V gene, CDR1 is LGHDT and CDR2 is YNNKEL (reference sequence). Deletions cut 2 bases from V and 6 bases from J, with 17 bases between. The CDR3 has 16 residues.